Below, 8 T cell receptor beta chains from the same sample are listed, as sequenced in a study of blood T cell repertoires in COVID-19. TCRdb keeps only in-frame clones here, not all; method: immunoSEQ multiplex PCR. The sample carries some 42,000 clones, roughly 86% recorded once. What was sequenced was peripheral blood. These receptors were obtained from a human donor in a cohort sampled during active COVID-19.

The CDR3 region has the DNA TGTGCCAGCAGCCCCGGGACAGGGCTCTCGAATGAAAAACTGTTTTTT. Protein sequence: CASSPGTGLSNEKLFF. The chain combines TRBV5-8 with TRBJ1-4, with 9 bases identical to TRBD1. The CDR3 covers 16 residues. Germline values: CDR1 SGHTS, CDR2 YDEGEE. V gave up 4 bases and J gave up 5 bases; unmatched junction bases: 9.

The V and J genes are TRBV7-3 and TRBJ1-2, with 8 bases aligning to TRBD1. The CDR3 loop spans 15 amino acids. Germline V lookup: CDR1 SGHTA, CDR2 FQGTGA. With 6 bases clipped from V and 3 bases from J, the junction kept 9 bases outside the gene matches. DNA of the CDR3: TGTGCCAGCAGAGTTCCGGGACAGGCGGACTATGGCTACACCTTC. Translation gives CASRVPGQADYGYTF.

V is TRBV3-1 (or the pseudogene TRBV3-2) and J is TRBJ2-7; 14 bases line up with TRBD2. Looked up from germline, CDR1 is LGHDT and CDR2 is YNNKEL (reference sequence). V dropped 4 bases and J dropped 5; count of bases not matched to a gene: 1. The CDR3 loop spans 14 amino acids. CDR3 protein: CASSLGLAGDEQYF. The CDR3 region has the DNA TGTGCCAGCAGCCTGGGACTAGCGGGGGACGAGCAGTACTTC.

The rearrangement links TRBV7-8 to TRBJ1-6; 7 positions agree with TRBD1. The CDR3 contains 15 residues. Germline-derived CDR1 and CDR2 are SGHVS and FQNEAQ. Losses at the gene ends were 3 bases for V and 6 bases for J; bases not matched to a gene: 5. DNA for the CDR3: TGTGCCAGCAGCTTCAGAGGGGGCTCTAATTCACCCCTCCACTTT. Amino acids: CASSFRGGSNSPLHF.

V and J are TRBV6-2 or TRBV6-3 and TRBJ2-1, with TRBD2 identical over 8 bases. Germline V CDR1 and CDR2: MNHEY, SVGEGT. The CDR3 is 12 residues long. The junction had 3 bases not matched to a gene; V was cut back by 2 bases and J by 12 bases. Here the CDR3 DNA reads TGTGCCAGCAGTTACGCCGGGACTAGGCAGTTCTTC. Protein product: CASSYAGTRQFF.

The genes are TRBV7-8 and TRBJ2-1; 7 nucleotides agree with TRBD2. This CDR3 contains 15 residues. The V gene's germline CDR1 is SGHVS and CDR2 FQNEAQ. V trimming: 5 bases; J trimming: 10 bases; junction bases outside the gene matches: 14. This CDR3 reads CASSPSPGRGGEQFF. In nucleotides, the CDR3 is TGTGCCAGCAGCCCCTCCCCAGGGAGGGGAGGCGAGCAGTTCTTC.

This clone was recorded once. In nucleotides, the CDR3 is TGTGCCAGCAGCTTTGCGGGGCTCGGTCAGCCCCAGCATTTT. The encoded protein is CASSFAGLGQPQHF. The rearrangement links TRBV5-4 to TRBJ1-5, with D tentatively TRBD1 (5 bases). Trimming shortened V by 2 bases and J by 6 bases, and 12 bases separated the two germline ends. The germline CDR1 and CDR2 sequences are SGHNT and YYREEE (reference sequence). The CDR3 spans 14 residues.

This clone was seen just once. The chain is built from TRBV7-2 and TRBJ2-4; 9 nucleotides agree with TRBD2. With V trimmed by 3 bases and J by 6 bases, 3 bases remained unmatched. The CDR3 runs 14 residues. Germline CDR1 and CDR2: SGHTA and FQGNSA. Written as DNA, the CDR3 is TGTGCCAGCAGCTTGACTAGCGGATTAAACATTCAGTACTTC. It is translated as CASSLTSGLNIQYF.